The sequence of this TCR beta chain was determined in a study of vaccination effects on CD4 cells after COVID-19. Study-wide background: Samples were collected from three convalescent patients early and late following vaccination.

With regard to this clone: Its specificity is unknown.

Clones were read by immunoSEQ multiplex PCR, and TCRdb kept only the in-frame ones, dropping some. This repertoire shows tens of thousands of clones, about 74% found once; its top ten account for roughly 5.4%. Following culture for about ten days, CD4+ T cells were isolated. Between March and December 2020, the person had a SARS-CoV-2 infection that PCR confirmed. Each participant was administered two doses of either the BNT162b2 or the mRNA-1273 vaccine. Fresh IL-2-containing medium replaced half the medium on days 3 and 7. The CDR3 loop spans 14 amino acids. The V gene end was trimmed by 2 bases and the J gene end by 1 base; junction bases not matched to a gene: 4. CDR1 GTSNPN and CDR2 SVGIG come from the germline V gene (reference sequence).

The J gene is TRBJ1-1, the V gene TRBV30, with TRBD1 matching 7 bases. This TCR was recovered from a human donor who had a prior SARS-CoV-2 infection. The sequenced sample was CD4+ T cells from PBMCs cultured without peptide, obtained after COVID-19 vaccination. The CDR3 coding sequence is TGTGCCTGGAGTAAGCCAGGGGGGAACACTGAAGCTTTCTTT. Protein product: CAWSKPGGNTEAFF.